These 10 T cell receptor beta chains came from one sample sequenced in a study of cytomegalovirus exposure and HLA in healthy donors. Primers for the PCR totalled 60 Vbeta and 13 Jbeta. Here immunoSEQ multiplex PCR was the method, and the copy in TCRdb shows in-frame clones only, minus some. The table records 85,000 to 95,000 clones, under 9% of them present only once. Sequenced: PBMCs. The receptor source for this set is a man aged 50 to 60 in good health and CMV-seronegative.

This clone appeared a few times. The J gene is TRBJ2-7, the V gene TRBV19; a weak D match, TRBD1 (6 bases). The CDR3 spans 14 residues. CDR1 is LNHDA, CDR2 SQIVND, per germline (reference sequence). V gave up 4 bases and J gave up 5 bases, with 15 bases separating them. This chain's CDR3 is CASSSRGNVDEQYF. CDR3 sequence (DNA): TGTGCCAGTAGTAGCAGGGGAAATGTCGACGAGCAGTACTTC.

This clone was observed once. This sequence joins TRBV5-1 and TRBJ2-5, with TRBD2 identical over 8 bases. The last part of the DNA fits TRBJ2-7 better; the J call may be wrong. The CDR3 has 14 residues. Germline-derived CDR1 and CDR2 are SGHRS and YFSETQ. As DNA, the CDR3 is TGCGCCAGCAGCTTGACTAGCGGAGCCTACGAGCAGTACTTC. Translation gives CASSLTSGAYEQYF.

The chain is built from TRBV5-1 and TRBJ2-2; a possible D gene is TRBD2 (6 bases). This CDR3 is 13 amino acids long. Germline CDR1 is SGHRS and CDR2 is YFSETQ. With 4 bases removed from V and 4 bases from J, the gap between germline ends came to 8 bases. The CDR3 sequence is CASSGDFTGELFF. Written as DNA, the CDR3 is TGCGCCAGCAGCGGGGACTTCACCGGGGAGCTGTTTTTT.

This clone was picked up a small number of times. One junction end disagrees with the germline gene, perhaps due to a read error. The V and J genes are TRBV5-6 and TRBJ1-4, with no clear D. The germline gives CDR1 SGHDT, CDR2 YYEEEE. The CDR3 runs 15 residues. The DNA for the CDR3 is TGTGCCAGCACCTTGTCCGGGACAACTAATGAAAAACTGTTTTTT. Translated, it gives CASTLSGTTNEKLFF.

This chain connects TRBV5-8 to TRBJ2-5; 8 bases agree with TRBD2. Germline V CDR1 and CDR2: SGHTS, YDEGEE. This CDR3 region has 16 residues. The V and J ends lost 5 bases and 2 bases, in that order; junction bases with no gene match: 11. The CDR3 nucleotides are TGTGCCAGCAGGGTAGGGATGGCTAGCGGGCAAGAGACCCAGTACTTC. It is translated as CASRVGMASGQETQYF.

This clone was observed a handful of times. V usage is TRBV21-1 and J usage is TRBJ1-5; the table's TRBD1 call for D was not verified on the DNA. TRBV21-1 is tagged as a pseudogene. This CDR3 spans 17 amino acids. The CDR3 is CAGVHRDAKRSNQPQHF. Written as DNA, the CDR3 is TGTGCCGGGGTACACAGGGACGCAAAGCGAAGCAATCAGCCCCAGCATTTT.

This clone turned up a few times. The chain has TRBV23-1 and TRBJ1-5; D not resolved. TRBV23-1 is known as an ORF, though its function is uncertain. The CDR3 totals 16 residues. Trimming took off 0 bases at V and 5 bases at J, with 14 bases between the two ends. CDR3: CASSQSASRSDQPQHF. The CDR3 nucleotides are TGCGCCAGCAGTCAATCCGCCTCGCGGTCGGATCAGCCCCAGCATTTT.

The chain couples TRBV5-5 to TRBJ1-2, with D maybe TRBD1 (6 bases). Germline lookup yields CDR1 SGHKS and CDR2 YYEKEE (reference sequence). This CDR3 has 14 residues. Trimming took off 3 bases at V and 6 bases at J, with 15 bases between the two ends. Here the CDR3 reads CASSSQGQFDGYTF. The CDR3 DNA reads TGTGCCAGCAGCTCCCAGGGGCAATTCGATGGCTACACCTTC.

This clone came up a few times. This chain links TRBV7-3 with TRBJ2-5, with a tentative D call TRBD1 (6 bases). The CDR3 consists of 14 residues. Germline CDR1 SGHTA, CDR2 FQGTGA. Trimming took 2 bases from V and 7 from J, leaving 14 bases between them. In DNA, the CDR3 is TGTGCCAGCAGCTTAGAACGCACAGGGACGACCCAGTACTTC. It is translated as CASSLERTGTTQYF.

This clone appeared a few times. The chain uses TRBV30 and TRBJ1-5; 7 bases match TRBD1. Germline V gene sequence: CDR1 GTSNPN, CDR2 SVGIG (reference sequence). J gave up 0 bases and V 5 bases, and 7 bases lay outside the gene matches. The CDR3 runs to 15 residues. The CDR3 region has the DNA TGTGCCTGGGGGAGGACAGGCCGTAGCAATCAGCCCCAGCATTTT. Its translation is CAWGRTGRSNQPQHF.